This T cell receptor (beta chain) was found in a study of T cell responses to AZD1222 COVID-19 vaccine. Of note for this clone: What it binds is unknown.

Findings of the study overall: Spike-specific TCR breadth and depth went up after people got two AZD1222 doses. Of the AZD1222 recipients, only 5 or 6 were seropositive at baseline.

Method: immunoSEQ multiplex PCR; TCRdb's copy keeps in-frame clones and lacks some. The sample has roughly 33,000 clones; around 78% are singletons. Second-dose groups at about 4 or about 12 weeks were pooled. The sequence came from an adult who received the AZD1222 COVID-19 vaccine. The sample in question was peripheral blood, obtained 28 days after the second AZD1222 dose.

The CDR3, as DNA: TGTGCCAGTAGAGAACTTATCGGGATTGGTCGGAACACTGAAGCTTTCTTT. Encoded protein: CASRELIGIGRNTEAFF. This chain joins TRBV19 and TRBJ1-1; D unresolved. The CDR3 extends over 17 amino acids. Germline CDR1 reads LNHDA; CDR2 reads SQIVND (reference sequence). V was pared by 6 bases and J by 1 base, with 21 bases between.